This T cell receptor (beta chain) was sequenced during a study of blood T cell repertoires in COVID-19. Study background: Sites across the United States, Italy and Spain contributed samples from acute and convalescent COVID-19.

Study processing details: Estimated nucleated cell counts came from reference gene primer amplification. Produced via immunoSEQ multiplex PCR; TCRdb's table is partial and in-frame only. V and J calls plus clone size are reproduced from that table; the DNA served to infer D and trimming. This sample has roughly 91,000 clones, with roughly 78% found just once. Source material: peripheral blood. The clonotype was recovered from a woman older than 75 with acute or convalescent COVID-19.

As DNA, the CDR3 is TGCGCCAGCAGCTTGGGGCCGGGGGAGGAAGGCTACACCTTC. This codes for CASSLGPGEEGYTF. This chain links TRBV5-1 with TRBJ1-2, with D possibly being TRBD1 (5 bases). Per the germline V gene, CDR1 is SGHRS and CDR2 is YFSETQ. The CDR3 loop spans 14 amino acids. V was clipped by 0 bases and J by 8 bases, with 14 bases between them.